This TCR beta chain stems from a study of cytomegalovirus exposure and HLA in healthy donors (dated by TCRdb to about 2017). Concerning the study at large: According to an earlier analysis of a few hundred of the donors, about 170 million T cells yielded 117 million unique TCR beta sequences and about 280 Gb of sequence data. An early release that covered some 640 HLA-typed donors contained around 300 gigabases of sequencing data and about 84 million unique TCR sequences. Among the roughly 400 genotyped donors, under 90% belonged to the genetic ancestry cluster associated with self-reported Caucasian donors. The aim of the study was to test whether cataloging public T cell receptors could identify signatures of past pathogen exposure. The study used immunosequencing to profile the T cell repertoires of 670 or so subjects and linked those repertoires to cytomegalovirus serostatus. In addition to the first cohort of roughly 700 subjects, a separate validation cohort of 130 or so different subjects was used. To predict cytomegalovirus infection status, the study brought together high-throughput TCR immunosequencing, statistical association of individual TCRs with disease status, and machine learning. A later analysis re-analyzed previously published TCR beta repertoires from roughly 690 donors and added high-resolution HLA genotyping to study TCR occurrence patterns. The later analysis used no new phenotypic data to find candidate immune exposures, relying instead on TCR beta sequences and their occurrence across donors. An earlier analysis of 587 of the donors applied high-throughput TCR beta sequencing to assess whether each TCR beta V gene segment acted as functional or pseudogenic. Donor age, sex, ethnicity and CMV serostatus were collected together with the repertoire data. A later genetic analysis took genome-wide SNP genotypes for about three fifths of the roughly 700 donors and used that subset as a discovery cohort. Every repertoire in the discovery cohort had been generated on one and the same sequencing platform. Both class I and class II loci were covered by HLA typing, at four-digit resolution. Typing coverage differed by locus: A, B, C, DRB1 and DQB1 were typed in roughly 629-640 donors, DQA1 in approximately 520, DPA1 in around 610, and DPB1 in approximately 450. About five DR-DQ haplotypes were handled as single units for association and clustering because linkage in the cohort was strong. Among about 390 genotyped donors of the cohort, an average of around 240,000 unique TCR beta nucleotide sequences were sequenced per donor, around 18% of them non-productive. The full study reports these points: Assigning TCR associations to individual alleles was difficult when HLA alleles, especially DR and DQ, strongly co-occurred. Most CMV-associated TCR beta chains appeared to be HLA-restricted in a later analysis, and the HLA associations seemed to be driven largely by CMV exposure. Fewer than 20 rarely observed V segments, including chromosome 9 orphons, were excluded from the earlier analysis of 550 to 700 of the donors because counts were too low. According to a later analysis, TCR association rates differed among HLA loci, with DRB1 alleles showing the most associated TCRs and HLA-C alleles showing the fewest. Some IMGT-functional V segments, including TRBV6-2 and TRBV6-3, could not be distinguished by the 87-base-pair reads and were therefore excluded. This cohort had only TCR beta chains sequenced, and the lack of alpha or paired-chain data limited which features could be detected. The classifier was reported to diagnose cytomegalovirus status with high specificity and sensitivity in both the original cohort and the validation cohort. The authors suggested that the approach could potentially be extended to other disease states and immunological phenotypes. A further reported finding was that TCR beta sequences accurately predicted the HLA-A and HLA-B alleles for most subjects in the first cohort. Because HLA typing was missing for some donors at each locus, association tests included only the typed subset. Most TCR sequences were seen in very few donors, while some public TCRs were found in many individuals. CMV serostatus was the only immune exposure information available for the cohort. A later genetic analysis reported fewer N-insertions in productive TCRs among donors in an Asian-associated ancestry cluster than the approximately 670-donor mean. Three of the identified cytomegalovirus-associated TCR beta chains were confirmed in vitro to be specific for cytomegalovirus antigens. An association between a missense DCLRE1C variant and V-gene and J-gene trimming of TCR beta chains was found in a later genetic analysis and replicated in an independent cohort. Presence/absence analyses assumed roughly uniform sequencing depth across donors, an assumption that may not hold. In the study, around 160 TCR beta chains were listed as associated with cytomegalovirus. An earlier analysis of approximately 500 of the donors showed that most TCR beta V segments appeared in productive rearrangements either about 87% or about 30% of the time, which broadly matched IMGT annotations. Linkage disequilibrium might explain the correlated functional status among segregating V segments, but an unknown experimental factor could not be ruled out. A later analysis reported that several top co-occurrence clusters appeared linked to parvovirus B19, influenza, CMV and Epstein-Barr virus. A later analysis found that HLA-associated TCR beta chains were more clonally expanded and had lower generation probabilities than equally common non-associated chains. A later analysis associated 16,951 TCR beta sequences with specific HLA alleles at a false discovery rate of 0.05. A group of highly shared sequence variants was considered likely to be a technical artifact of the sequencing pipeline.

Preparation of the library involved the immunoSEQ multiplex PCR assay. A mixture of 60 forward primers for TCR Vbeta segments and 13 reverse primers for TCR Jbeta segments was used in the multiplex PCR. The CDR3 region of rearranged TCR beta genes was amplified from genomic DNA by a multiplex PCR assay. Amplified TCR beta libraries were sequenced as 87-base-pair reads on the Illumina HiSeq System. Per the source publication's procedure: Across the 670 or so repertoires, a later analysis counted 80 million or so unique TCR beta chains, approximately 10 million of which were shared by at least two donors. A nearest-neighbor algorithm error-corrected the raw reads and collapsed the reads into unique sequences, merging closely related sequences to remove PCR and sequencing errors. V, D and J gene segments were assigned by aligning CDR3 sequences to IMGT reference sequences. Each retained sequence needed at least a six-nucleotide match to both a V gene segment and a J gene segment. Rearrangements were classified as productive when the CDR3 lacked stop codons and remained in frame with V and J, and all other rearrangements were classified as non-productive. CDR3 was defined by IMGT convention, running from the second conserved V-encoded cysteine to the conserved J-encoded phenylalanine. The earlier analysis of 500 to 600 of the donors excluded sequences that lacked an unambiguous match to a single V gene segment. An earlier analysis of several hundred of the donors called V segments functional above 56.7% productive rearrangements and segregating when the between-donor standard deviation exceeded 5%. A statistical classification framework was built to diagnose cytomegalovirus status from the catalog of TCR beta chain sequences. In a later analysis, V and J genes were assigned by comparing TCR nucleotide sequences against IMGT/GENE-DB human TR gene sequences. In a later analysis, CDR3 sequences and most-parsimonious VDJ recombination scenarios were assigned using the TCRdist pipeline. In a later analysis, each TCR beta chain was defined by its CDR3 amino acid sequence together with its V-gene family, and reads without a unique V-gene family were excluded. A later analysis removed roughly 590 highly shared, low-generation-probability nucleotide sequences to deal with suspected cross-contamination and a sequencing artifact. For each public chain, a later analysis derived a clonal expansion index from normalized ranks of inferred template counts within each repertoire. A later analysis computed generation probabilities with a VDJ recombination model fitted to out-of-frame rearrangements, and checked the results against IGoR. Hypergeometric tests were used in a later analysis to score TCR-TCR, TCR-HLA and TCR-CMV co-occurrence, with a repertoire-size bias correction applied to the TCR pairs. A later analysis estimated false discovery rates by permuting HLA or CMV assignments 20 times. A later analysis grouped co-occurring TCRs with DBSCAN, adding TCRdist sequence similarity when clustering within HLA-allele-positive subsets. For co-occurrence clustering, repertoires with fewer than 30,000 or more than 120,000 public chains were excluded, along with four to six repertoires with anomalous nucleotide sharing. TCRdb re-hosts the immuneACCESS table, in-frame sequences only. Its copies lack some clones; in the studies checked, an unresolved V gene accounts for under half of them, and the cause for the rest is not known. The DNA was the basis for D and trimming; V, J and clone size are from that table. Counted in this sample were roughly 220,000 clones; roughly 80% of them appeared once. Around 3% of the sample comes from the top ten.

Reading the germline V gene gives CDR1 MNHNS and CDR2 SASEGT. The CDR3, from cysteine to phenylalanine, totals 16 residues. Solely the CDR3 DNA is kept, with 48 bases framed from the first base. A distance of 12 bases separates the germline ends of V and J, which lose 0 bases and 0 bases respectively. Comment on this clone: The target of this receptor is not known. The sample holds no much larger clone one base away, and base qualities are not on file.

In total, roughly 670 healthy bone marrow donors made up the cohort. At the time of sampling, every cohort member was nominally healthy, though immune exposures that went unrecorded were likely present. The donor tested CMV seronegative, placing the donor among the 350 or so seronegative members of the cohort. Each donor provided a peripheral blood sample, and peripheral blood mononuclear cells were used for TCR beta sequencing. The Qiagen DNeasy Blood Extraction Kit was used to extract genomic DNA from the blood cell samples. This sequence was found in a man aged 25-40 years in good health and CMV-seronegative. The sequenced sample consisted of PBMCs. In this chain, TRBV6-1 is recombined with TRBJ2-7, and perhaps TRBD1 as D gene, on 5 matching bases. The CDR3 protein: CASSEAGLGPSYEQYF. DNA sequence: TGTGCCAGCAGTGAAGCGGGGTTGGGGCCCTCCTACGAGCAGTACTTC.